Shown below are 5 T cell receptor beta chains from a single sample sequenced in a study of cytomegalovirus exposure and HLA in healthy donors. Only in-frame clones appear in the TCRdb table, and some are missing; sequencing was by immunoSEQ multiplex PCR. This sample has about 190,000 clones, with more than 70% found just once. The sequenced material came from PBMCs. The receptors originated from a woman under 30 in good health and CMV-seronegative.

The V and J genes are TRBV4-2 and TRBJ2-7; 9 bases align to TRBD2. V shed 0 bases, J shed 0 bases, and the junction held 12 bases outside the gene matches. The CDR3 contains 19 residues. Germline V gene sequence: CDR1 LGHNA, CDR2 YNFKEQ. CDR3 sequence: CASSQDLGGRADFSYEQYF. In DNA, the CDR3 is TGTGCCAGCAGCCAAGATTTGGGCGGGAGGGCCGATTTCTCCTACGAGCAGTACTTC.

The chain recombines TRBV10-3 with TRBJ1-1; no definite D call. Per the germline V gene, CDR1 is ENHRY and CDR2 is SYGVKD. V lost 2 bases, J lost 0 bases, and 7 bases lay in between. The CDR3 contains 14 residues. The CDR3 DNA is TGTGCCATCAGTGAGGGGGAGCTGAACACTGAAGCTTTCTTT. Translation gives CAISEGELNTEAFF.

This rearrangement joins TRBV6-1 to TRBJ2-7; D unresolved. Per the germline V gene, CDR1 is MNHNS and CDR2 is SASEGT. The CDR3 runs to 12 residues. Between the trimmed V and J ends, which lost 4 bases and 0 bases, there was a span of 4 bases. The CDR3 sequence: CASSVNSYEQYF. CDR3 nucleotides: TGTGCCAGCAGTGTCAACTCCTACGAGCAGTACTTC.

V and J are TRBV11-2 and TRBJ1-2; no clear D. Germline V gene sequence: CDR1 SGHAT, CDR2 FQNNGV. The CDR3 is 16 amino acids. V lost 4 bases, J lost 2 bases, and 17 bases lay in between. CDR3: CASSSPLEEFNYGYTF. CDR3 in DNA: TGTGCCAGCAGCTCCCCCCTGGAGGAATTCAACTATGGCTACACCTTC.

This chain connects TRBV27 to TRBJ2-7, with D perhaps matching TRBD1 (6 bases). This CDR3 has 16 amino acids. Germline CDR1 reads MNHEY; CDR2 reads SMNVEV (reference sequence). V was pared by 5 bases and J by 2 bases, with 19 bases between. This CDR3 reads CASSPGHDRSTYEQYF. In DNA, the CDR3 is TGTGCCAGCAGTCCCGGGCATGACAGGTCAACCTACGAGCAGTACTTC.